The clone carrying this T cell receptor (beta chain) occurred many times. These data come from a study of blood T cell repertoires in COVID-19. Study information: Samples representing acute and convalescent COVID-19 were sourced from the United States, Italy and Spain. Nucleic acid was either cDNA or gDNA, and it came from T cells, B-cell-depleted T cells, or PBMCs.

The data were produced by immunoSEQ multiplex PCR, yet TCRdb's version contains in-frame clones alone and is incomplete. The sample includes roughly 290,000 clones, approximately 89% seen only once; the top ten take around an eighth. This CDR3 has 15 amino acids. The ends lost 4 bases at V and 1 base at J; junction bases unmatched: 8. The germline V gene encodes CDR1 SGHNT and CDR2 YYREEE (reference sequence). What was sequenced was peripheral blood. The TCR comes from a woman in her sixties with acute or convalescent COVID-19. The V gene is TRBV5-4, the J gene TRBJ2-7, with 7 bases that match TRBD1. The CDR3 loop reads CASSVTGARSYEQYF. CDR3 DNA sequence: TGTGCCAGCAGCGTCACAGGGGCTAGGTCCTACGAGCAGTACTTC. Full variable domain (remainder filled in from reference TRBV5-4 and TRBJ2-7): ETGVTQSPTHLIKTRGQQVTLRCSSQSGHNTVSWYQQALGQGPQFIFQYYREEENGRGNFPPRFSGLQFPNYSSELNVNALELDDSALYLCASSVTGARSYEQYFGPGTRLTVT.